Included here is one T cell receptor beta chain sequence, with context. This CDR3 is 17 amino acids long. Germline CDR1 and CDR2: MNHEY and SMNVEV (reference sequence). Unmatched junction bases numbered 9, after V lost 5 bases and J lost 3 bases. The sample belongs to a study of blood T cell repertoires in COVID-19. Clones were sequenced by immunoSEQ multiplex PCR, and TCRdb holds only the in-frame ones, with some missing. The table has roughly 180,000 clones, approximately 85% seen once. This clonotype was obtained from a man aged 35 to 55 who had recovered from COVID-19. Sequenced material: PBMCs or T cells enriched from blood (not recorded which). The genes are TRBV27 and TRBJ2-3; 12 bases are shared with TRBD2. For the CDR3, the DNA is TGTGCCAGCAGTCTCGGGCGCGGGACTAGCGGGACAGATACGCAGTATTTT. This codes for CASSLGRGTSGTDTQYF.